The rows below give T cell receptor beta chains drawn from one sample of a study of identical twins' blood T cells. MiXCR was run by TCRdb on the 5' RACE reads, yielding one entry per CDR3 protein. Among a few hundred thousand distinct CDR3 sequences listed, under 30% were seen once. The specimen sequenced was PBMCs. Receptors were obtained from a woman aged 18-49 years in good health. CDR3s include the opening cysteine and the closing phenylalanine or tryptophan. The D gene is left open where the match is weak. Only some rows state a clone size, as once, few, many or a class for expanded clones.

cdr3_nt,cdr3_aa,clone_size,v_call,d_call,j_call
TGCAGTGCTAGAATGAAAGAGAGAGGGAGTATGAACACTGAAGCTTTCTTT,CSARMKERGSMNTEAFF,few,TRBV20-1,-,TRBJ1-1
TGTGCCAGCAGCTCTATAGGGATTAACACTGAAGCTTTCTTT,CASSSIGINTEAFF,-,TRBV7-6,-,TRBJ1-1
TGTGCCAGCTCACCTCGACTAGCGGGACAAGAGACCCAGTACTTC,CASSPRLAGQETQYF,-,TRBV18,TRBD2,TRBJ2-5
TGTGCCAGCGAGGGCCTAACTGAAGCTTTCTTT,CASEGLTEAFF,few,TRBV6-5,-,TRBJ1-1
TGTGCCAGCAGCCCCCTAACTGCAGATACGCAGTATTTT,CASSPLTADTQYF,-,TRBV4-2,-,TRBJ2-3
TGCAGTGCCCGGAGACTAGCGGGAGTCTTGGGATACGAGCAGTACTTC,CSARRLAGVLGYEQYF,-,TRBV20-1,TRBD2,TRBJ2-7
TGCAGCGTTGGATGGGACAGGGGCACTGAAGCTTTCTTT,CSVGWDRGTEAFF,-,TRBV29-1,TRBD1,TRBJ1-1
TGTGCCAGCAGCGTAGAGGGGGTCCCCTACAATGAGCAGTTCTTC,CASSVEGVPYNEQFF,-,TRBV9,-,TRBJ2-1
TGTGCCAGCAGCAGCGGCTCGGTCGAGCAGTACTTC,CASSSGSVEQYF,-,TRBV11-2,-,TRBJ2-7
TGTGCCAGGATTGAGGGACCATGGAGACAGGATAATCTTGATGAGCAGTTCTTC,CARIEGPWRQDNLDEQFF,-,TRBV19,-,TRBJ2-1
TGTGCCAGCAACTTAGCTATTCCAGCGGGGGACAATGAGCAGTTCTTC,CASNLAIPAGDNEQFF,few,TRBV7-9,TRBD2,TRBJ2-1
TGTGCCAGCAGTGGTCGGGTTTACGGTTCACCCCTCCACTTT,CASSGRVYGSPLHF,few,TRBV2,-,TRBJ1-6
TGTGCCAGCAGCCAAGATCGTGTACTAGCGGGGTACACCGGGGAGCTGTTTTTT,CASSQDRVLAGYTGELFF,-,TRBV14,TRBD2,TRBJ2-2
TGTGCCAGCAGTTACGGCAGGGGCTACGAGCAGTACTTC,CASSYGRGYEQYF,-,TRBV6-5,-,TRBJ2-7
TGTGCCAGCGGCGGGATTGAGTCCAACTATGGCTACACCTTC,CASGGIESNYGYTF,-,TRBV6-6,-,TRBJ1-2
TGCGCCAGCAGCCCGGAGCCGAATCAGCCCCAGCATTTT,CASSPEPNQPQHF,few,TRBV5-1,-,TRBJ1-5
TGTGCCAGCAGCTCGGGGGCTTACACTGAAGCTTTCTTT,CASSSGAYTEAFF,once,TRBV7-9,-,TRBJ1-1
TGTGCCAGCAGCGAGTGGGGGGATAATGAGCAGTTCTTC,CASSEWGDNEQFF,few,TRBV3-1,-,TRBJ2-1
TGTGCCAGCAGTTTAAATAGACAGTCCTATGGCTACACCTTC,CASSLNRQSYGYTF,-,TRBV12-3/TRBV12-4,-,TRBJ1-2
TGTGCCAGCAGTTACCGTTGGGGTATTGGCACTGAAGCTTTCTTT,CASSYRWGIGTEAFF,few,TRBV6-5,-,TRBJ1-1
TGTGCCAGTTTGGGACGTATGAACACTGAAGCTTTCTTT,CASLGRMNTEAFF,many,TRBV25-1,-,TRBJ1-1
TGCGCCAGCAGCTATAGCCACCTGACAACTAATGAAAAACTGTTTTTT,CASSYSHLTTNEKLFF,-,TRBV5-1,-,TRBJ1-4
TGTGCCAGCAACTTGGACCTCTCAGGGGAGCTGTTTTTT,CASNLDLSGELFF,-,TRBV2,-,TRBJ2-2
TGTGCCAGAGTAGCTACGGGACTGCCGAACACTGAAGCTTTCTTT,CARVATGLPNTEAFF,-,TRBV6-5,-,TRBJ1-1
TGCAGTACGGAGTCTGGAAACACCATATATTTT,CSTESGNTIYF,-,TRBV29-1,-,TRBJ1-3
TGTGCCAGCAGCTTTTCTGTGCGGAACGAGCAGTACTTC,CASSFSVRNEQYF,-,TRBV7-9,-,TRBJ2-7
TGTGCCAGCAGCCCCCTCCCACCGGGACTAGGAGGCAGTGAGCAGTTCTTC,CASSPLPPGLGGSEQFF,-,TRBV9,TRBD2,TRBJ2-1
TGCGCCAGCAGCCAAGATCTTAGTGTGAACACTGAAGCTTTCTTT,CASSQDLSVNTEAFF,-,TRBV4-3,-,TRBJ1-1
TGCAGCGTTGAAGATAGGATGCACGAGCAGTACTTC,CSVEDRMHEQYF,-,TRBV29-1,-,TRBJ2-7
TGTGCCAGCAGCCAGAAGGCGGGCTCAACAGAACTCAATGAGCAGTTCTTC,CASSQKAGSTELNEQFF,few,TRBV3-1,-,TRBJ2-1
TGTGCCAGCAGCTTAGGGAAGGAAAAACTGTTTTTT,CASSLGKEKLFF,few,TRBV7-9,-,TRBJ1-4
TGTGCCAGCAGCACAGGGCCACCGGTTATTGAAGCTTTCTTT,CASSTGPPVIEAFF,-,TRBV5-5,-,TRBJ1-1
TGTGCCAGCTCAGGGGGGCGCGGAGATACGCAGTATTTT,CASSGGRGDTQYF,-,TRBV18,-,TRBJ2-3
TGTGCCAGCAGCTTATTACAGGGAGGTGAAGCTTTCTTT,CASSLLQGGEAFF,many,TRBV7-2,-,TRBJ1-1
TGTGCCAGCAGCTTCCCCGGGGCCGGGGACTACAATGAGCAGTTCTTC,CASSFPGAGDYNEQFF,few,TRBV7-9,-,TRBJ2-1
TGTGCCAGTAGCCGGGACAGGGATTTGAACACTGAAGCTTTCTTT,CASSRDRDLNTEAFF,-,TRBV19,TRBD1,TRBJ1-1
TGCAGTGCTAGCCCCACTAGCTTGGGCCGAGAGACCCAGTACTTC,CSASPTSLGRETQYF,few,TRBV20-1,-,TRBJ2-5
TGTGCCATACATATTCCGGGACAGCGACCTGACTATGGCTACACCTTC,CAIHIPGQRPDYGYTF,few,TRBV12-3/TRBV12-4,TRBD1,TRBJ1-2
TGTGCCAGCAGTGCCGGGGCCTCCGGGGGTGGCTACACCTTC,CASSAGASGGGYTF,few,TRBV27,-,TRBJ1-2
TGTGCCAGCAGCTTAGTGCAGGCCTACGAGCAGTACTTC,CASSLVQAYEQYF,-,TRBV11-3,-,TRBJ2-7
TGTGCCAGCTCACCACTCTTTCCTGGCTACACCTTC,CASSPLFPGYTF,-,TRBV18,-,TRBJ1-2
TGTGCCATCAGCCCAACAACAGGGAACACTGAAGCTTTCTTT,CAISPTTGNTEAFF,many,TRBV10-3,-,TRBJ1-1
TGTGCCACCAGCACTAACAGTGGGGTTTACGAGCAGTACTTC,CATSTNSGVYEQYF,-,TRBV15,-,TRBJ2-7
TGTGCCAGCAGTTACTCGGGGTTCACTGAAGCTTTCTTT,CASSYSGFTEAFF,-,TRBV6-5,-,TRBJ1-1